Listed below are T cell receptor beta chains from one sample, sequenced in a study of blood T cell repertoires in COVID-19. This table comes from immunoSEQ multiplex PCR, and its TCRdb copy is limited to in-frame clones, with some not included. Here the sample spans about 170,000 clones, around 82% being singletons. The sample was peripheral blood. The receptors were sampled from an elderly woman with active or convalescent COVID-19. Each CDR3 is given with its conserved first and last residue. The order of the fields is clone size, V gene, CDR3 length, J gene, D gene, CDR3 protein, CDR3 DNA. The D gene is left open where the match is weak. Rows give clone size only sometimes, using once, few, many, or a class for an expanded clone.

size: NA; V: TRBV19; length: 16; J: TRBJ2-4; D: TRBD2; CDR3: CASSGGGAGGKNIQYF; DNA: TGTGCCAGTAGTGGCGGTGGTGCGGGGGGGAAAAACATTCAGTACTTC
size: once; V: TRBV5-1; length: 15; J: TRBJ2-5; D: TRBD1; CDR3: CASSTARTGAETQYF; DNA: TGCGCCAGCAGCACCGCTCGGACAGGGGCAGAGACCCAGTACTTC
size: NA; V: TRBV3-1/TRBV3-2; length: 16; J: TRBJ1-2; D: NA; CDR3: CASSQDIEAGDSGYTF; DNA: TGTGCCAGCAGCCAAGACATAGAGGCAGGGGATAGTGGCTACACCTTC
size: NA; V: TRBV6-5; length: 13; J: TRBJ1-2; D: TRBD1; CDR3: CASTTDRGLGYTF; DNA: TGTGCCAGCACCACGGACAGGGGGCTTGGCTACACCTTC
size: NA; V: TRBV11-2; length: 16; J: TRBJ2-7; D: NA; CDR3: CASSLRSEGLTYEQYF; DNA: TGTGCCAGCAGCTTACGGTCCGAGGGTTTAACCTACGAGCAGTACTTC
size: few; V: TRBV28; length: 15; J: TRBJ2-3; D: TRBD2; CDR3: CASSLTSDSTDTQYF; DNA: TGTGCCAGCAGTTTGACTAGCGATAGCACAGATACGCAGTATTTT
size: few; V: TRBV4-1; length: 15; J: TRBJ2-1; D: TRBD2; CDR3: CASSQVGTSGNEQFF; DNA: TGCGCCAGCAGCCAAGTAGGGACTAGCGGCAATGAGCAGTTCTTC
size: NA; V: TRBV11-2; length: 15; J: TRBJ2-1; D: TRBD2; CDR3: CASSLRLAAYNEQFF; DNA: TGTGCCAGCAGCTTAAGACTAGCGGCCTACAATGAGCAGTTCTTC
size: NA; V: TRBV11-2; length: 16; J: TRBJ2-2; D: TRBD1; CDR3: CASRERGQGGTGELFF; DNA: TGTGCCAGCAGGGAGAGAGGACAGGGTGGCACCGGGGAGCTGTTTTTT
size: NA; V: TRBV19; length: 16; J: TRBJ1-1; D: TRBD1; CDR3: CASIRGWDRKNTEAFF; DNA: TGTGCCAGTATCCGTGGCTGGGACAGGAAGAACACTGAAGCTTTCTTT
size: NA; V: TRBV3-1/TRBV3-2; length: 11; J: TRBJ1-1; D: NA; CDR3: CASSLGVEAFF; DNA: TGTGCCAGCAGCCTTGGAGTTGAAGCTTTCTTT
size: NA; V: TRBV5-1; length: 17; J: TRBJ2-6; D: TRBD1; CDR3: CASSLRTGVGGANVLTF; DNA: TGCGCCAGCAGCTTACGGACAGGGGTTGGTGGGGCCAACGTCCTGACTTTC
size: NA; V: TRBV3-1/TRBV3-2; length: 14; J: TRBJ1-2; D: NA; CDR3: CASSQGGKRYGYTF; DNA: TGTGCCAGCAGCCAGGGGGGGAAACGCTATGGCTACACCTTC
size: NA; V: TRBV18; length: 13; J: TRBJ2-7; D: NA; CDR3: CASSPPSRDEQYF; DNA: TGTGCCAGCTCACCACCTAGCCGCGACGAGCAGTACTTC
size: NA; V: TRBV6-5; length: 15; J: TRBJ1-5; D: TRBD1; CDR3: CASSSTGAGNQPQHF; DNA: TGTGCCAGCAGCTCCACAGGGGCGGGGAATCAGCCCCAGCATTTT
size: NA; V: TRBV11-3; length: 15; J: TRBJ2-1; D: TRBD2; CDR3: CASSLSGDSYNEQFF; DNA: TGTGCCAGCAGCTTAAGCGGGGACTCCTACAATGAGCAGTTCTTC
size: NA; V: TRBV7-3; length: 14; J: TRBJ1-2; D: NA; CDR3: CASSLQGSYYGYTF; DNA: TGTGCCAGCAGCTTACAGGGGTCGTACTATGGCTACACCTTC
size: NA; V: TRBV27; length: 14; J: TRBJ1-2; D: NA; CDR3: CASSFSAGHYGYTF; DNA: TGTGCCAGCAGTTTCTCCGCGGGACACTATGGCTACACCTTC
size: NA; V: TRBV29-1; length: 14; J: TRBJ1-5; D: TRBD1; CDR3: CSVAPGDRGGPQHF; DNA: TGCAGCGTTGCCCCAGGGGACAGGGGAGGGCCCCAGCATTTT
size: NA; V: TRBV28; length: 13; J: TRBJ1-1; D: NA; CDR3: CASRQQGGTEAFF; DNA: TGTGCCAGCAGACAACAGGGCGGGACTGAAGCTTTCTTT
size: NA; V: TRBV7-9; length: 14; J: TRBJ2-7; D: NA; CDR3: CASTPGSGPYEQYF; DNA: TGTGCCAGCACCCCGGGTAGCGGTCCCTACGAGCAGTACTTC
size: NA; V: TRBV6-6; length: 16; J: TRBJ2-5; D: TRBD1; CDR3: CASSYSGQGYQETQYF; DNA: TGTGCCAGCAGTTACTCTGGACAGGGGTACCAAGAGACCCAGTACTTC
size: NA; V: TRBV2; length: 15; J: TRBJ2-7; D: TRBD2; CDR3: CASSDTSGSRGEQYF; DNA: TGTGCCAGCAGTGATACTAGCGGGAGTAGAGGGGAGCAGTACTTC
size: NA; V: TRBV7-9; length: 14; J: TRBJ2-7; D: NA; CDR3: CASSPMEGKREQYF; DNA: TGTGCCAGCAGCCCAATGGAGGGGAAGAGGGAGCAGTACTTC
size: few; V: TRBV28; length: 15; J: TRBJ2-7; D: TRBD1; CDR3: CASITSGTGIYEQYF; DNA: TGTGCCAGCATCACCTCCGGGACAGGAATTTACGAGCAGTACTTC
size: NA; V: TRBV5-5; length: 16; J: TRBJ2-5; D: TRBD2; CDR3: CASSLGGGNLGETQYF; DNA: TGTGCCAGCAGCTTGGGGGGAGGGAATCTCGGCGAGACCCAGTACTTC
size: NA; V: TRBV28; length: 14; J: TRBJ1-1; D: TRBD1; CDR3: CASSSTGGRTEAFF; DNA: TGTGCCAGCAGTAGTACAGGGGGCAGGACTGAAGCTTTCTTT
size: NA; V: TRBV19; length: 15; J: TRBJ2-5; D: NA; CDR3: CASSPWMTVQETQYF; DNA: TGTGCCAGTAGCCCCTGGATGACAGTCCAAGAGACCCAGTACTTC
size: once; V: TRBV5-1; length: 12; J: TRBJ2-7; D: TRBD2; CDR3: CASSQGLDRQYF; DNA: TGCGCCAGCAGCCAGGGACTAGATCGGCAGTACTTC
size: NA; V: TRBV9; length: 14; J: TRBJ2-5; D: NA; CDR3: CASSLGSTQETQYF; DNA: TGTGCCAGCAGCCTCGGGAGCACCCAAGAGACCCAGTACTTC
size: NA; V: TRBV5-1; length: 13; J: TRBJ1-1; D: NA; CDR3: CASTEQGSTAAFF; DNA: TGCGCCAGCACCGAACAGGGCAGCACGGCAGCTTTCTTT
size: NA; V: TRBV11-2; length: 14; J: TRBJ2-7; D: TRBD2; CDR3: CASRLAGGIYEQYF; DNA: TGTGCCAGCAGACTAGCGGGAGGGATCTACGAGCAGTACTTC